This T cell receptor beta chain stems from a study of T-cell memory formation after mild COVID-19. Study-wide points: Some clones that responded were present in memory (sampled pre-infection), which suggests cross-reactive memory joined. Confirmation was lacking for SARS-CoV-2 specificity of second-wave clones that peaked on day 37.

TCRdb ran MiXCR on the 5' RACE reads and lists one entry per CDR3 protein. This sample has about 290,000 distinct CDR3 sequences, with approximately 16% found just once. Details on this clonotype: Its antigen is unidentified.

V lost 10 bases to trimming and J lost 4 bases; unmatched junction nucleotides: 13. This CDR3 is built from 16 residues. Germline V gene lookup returns CDR1 SEHNR and CDR2 FQNEAQ (reference sequence). Sequencing used PBMCs or a T cell subset sorted from them (not recorded which). The V call is TRBV7-9, the J call TRBJ2-2; 9 bases agree with TRBD1. The sequence was obtained from a man aged 18-30 years who had mild COVID-19 (a few samples of this study predate the infection). Cell type and time point are not known. CDR3 DNA sequence: TGTGCCATCCTGGGGAAGGACAGGGGAAGCACCGGGGAGCTGTTTTTT. The encoded protein is CAILGKDRGSTGELFF.